This TCR beta chain was sequenced for a study of cytomegalovirus exposure and HLA in healthy donors. Both 60 Vbeta primers and 13 Jbeta primers went into the PCR. Sequencing was performed with immunoSEQ multiplex PCR; in TCRdb, only in-frame clones are kept and a portion is missing. This table holds around 130,000 clones, over 75% found once. General observations from the study: It emerged from a later analysis that several of the most significant clusters appeared to be linked to common viral pathogens.

CDR1 is SGHRS and CDR2 is YFSETQ in the germline V gene. The ends were cut back, 0 bases at V and 2 bases at J, with 11 bases in the middle. There are 15 residues in the CDR3. Remarks on this clone: Its antigen is currently unknown.

Sample: PBMCs. This TCR came from a young man in good health and CMV-seronegative. V is TRBV5-1 and J is TRBJ1-2, with unresolved D. The CDR3 region is CASSLGGGSNYGYTF. The CDR3 DNA is TGCGCCAGCAGCTTGGGAGGCGGCAGCAACTATGGCTACACCTTC.